Each of the 26 T cell receptor beta chains below was sequenced from the same sample in a study of blood T cells in healthy people across ages. The authors ran a second PCR of roughly 6 to 11 cycles using a sample-barcoded 5' primer and a J-beta primer mix. TCRdb re-called the 5' RACE reads with MiXCR, one entry per CDR3 protein. The repertoire includes 550,000 to 750,000 distinct CDR3 sequences, roughly 20% of them detected once, and under 4% sits in the top ten. Sequencing was carried out using blood. These receptors all stem from a man in his 70s in good health.

The chain employs TRBV19 and TRBJ1-6; D is possibly TRBD1 (5 bases). Trimming removed 6 bases from V and 3 bases from J, with 15 bases in between. This CDR3 comprises 16 residues. Germline V CDR1 and CDR2: LNHDA, SQIVND (reference sequence). CDR3 loop: CASRRQSQNYNSPLHF. DNA of the CDR3: TGTGCCAGTAGGCGACAGTCACAAAACTATAATTCACCCCTCCACTTT.

As for this clonotype: The conserved closing phenylalanine or tryptophan is absent in this CDR3, likely reflecting a read error. V gene TRBV13 combines with J gene TRBJ2-1, with TRBD2 identical over 12 bases. This CDR3 is built from 15 residues. Per germline, CDR1 PRHDT and CDR2 FYEKMQ (reference sequence). V shed 10 bases and J 6 bases; nucleotides not matched to a gene: 10. The CDR3 DNA follows: TGTGCCACCGACCTGGGACTAGCGGGTATCAATGAGCAGTTCCTC. Encoded protein: CATDLGLAGINEQFL.

This sequence joins TRBV11-2 and TRBJ2-5; 16 positions agree with TRBD2. Losses at the gene ends were 5 bases for V and 1 base for J; bases not matched to a gene: 4. The germline V gene has CDR1 SGHAT and CDR2 FQNNGV. There are 17 residues in the CDR3. The CDR3 nucleotides are TGTGCCAGCAGCCAGGGACTAGCGGGAGGGCGCCAAGAGACCCAGTACTTC. Translation: CASSQGLAGGRQETQYF.

The chain couples TRBV20-1 to TRBJ2-5, with 10 nucleotides matching TRBD2. The J call is doubtful: the DNA matches TRBJ2-7 better. The CDR3 sequence is 14 residues long. Looked up from germline, CDR1 is DFQATT and CDR2 is SNEGSKA (reference sequence). Written as DNA, the CDR3 is TGCAGTGCTGTCCCGGGACTAGCGATTTACGAGCAGTACTTC. Amino acids: CSAVPGLAIYEQYF.

This clonotype was detected only a few times. This chain uses TRBV5-1 with TRBJ2-1; D call uncertain. The V gene's germline CDR1 is SGHRS and CDR2 YFSETQ. The CDR3 spans 16 residues. Trimming removed 0 bases from V and 6 bases from J, with 16 bases in between. CDR3 in amino acids: CASSLAALGTVNEQFF. CDR3 in DNA: TGCGCCAGCAGCTTGGCGGCTCTAGGAACAGTCAATGAGCAGTTCTTC.

This chain connects TRBV20-1 to TRBJ2-2; 12 bases are shared with TRBD2. Germline V gene lookup returns CDR1 DFQATT and CDR2 SNEGSKA (reference sequence). The CDR3 length is 17 residues. V trimming: 4 bases; J trimming: 2 bases; junction bases outside the gene matches: 8. In nucleotides, the CDR3 is TGCAGTGCTATGGGAGGACTAGCGGGGCAAAACACCGGGGAGCTGTTTTTT. Its protein is CSAMGGLAGQNTGELFF.

The chain is built from TRBV12-3 or TRBV12-4 and TRBJ2-7; D gene uncertain. The CDR3 extends over 13 amino acids. The ends were cut back, 3 bases at V and 0 bases at J, with 6 bases in the middle. CDR3 bases: TGTGCCAGCAGTTTCTACACCTCCTACGAGCAGTACTTC. This encodes CASSFYTSYEQYF.

This chain links TRBV20-1 with TRBJ2-7, with 7 positions matching TRBD1. This CDR3 comprises 16 residues. CDR1 is DFQATT, CDR2 SNEGSKA, per germline (reference sequence). The V and J ends lost 0 bases and 1 base, in that order; junction bases with no gene match: 9. CDR3 loop: CSARDYHRQGSYEQYF. The DNA for the CDR3 is TGCAGTGCTAGAGATTATCATAGACAGGGATCCTACGAGCAGTACTTC.

This clonotype appeared a few times. The chain recombines TRBV20-1 with TRBJ2-3; 10 positions agree with TRBD2. CDR3 size: 16 residues. Germline values: CDR1 DFQATT, CDR2 SNEGSKA (reference sequence). J gave up 4 bases and V 0 bases, and 7 bases lay outside the gene matches. CDR3 in amino acids: CSARDQSGRAPDTQYF. CDR3 nucleotide sequence: TGCAGTGCTAGAGACCAAAGCGGGAGGGCCCCAGATACGCAGTATTTT.

The chain recombines TRBV5-1 with TRBJ1-4; TRBD1 aligns across 7 bases. The CDR3 is 14 amino acids. V trimming: 2 bases; J trimming: 8 bases; junction bases outside the gene matches: 6. CDR1 and CDR2 from the germline V gene are SGHRS and YFSETQ. CDR3 loop: CASSFNRGSEKLFF. DNA of the CDR3: TGCGCCAGCAGCTTCAACAGGGGTAGCGAAAAACTGTTTTTT. Supplemented by reference TRBV5-1 and TRBJ1-4, the full variable domain reads KAGVTQTPRYLIKTRGQQVTLSCSPISGHRSVSWYQQTPGQGLQFLFEYFSETQRNKGNFPGRFSGRQFSNSRSEMNVSTLELGDSALYLCASSFNRGSEKLFFGSGTQLSVL.

In its sample, this clonotype was seen a few times. V gene TRBV12-3 or TRBV12-4 combines with J gene TRBJ1-1; D possibly corresponds to TRBD1 (6 bases). Deletions cut 5 bases from V and 3 bases from J, with 25 bases between. The CDR3 is made up of 18 amino acids. In DNA form, the CDR3 reads TGTGCCAGCAGTCCCGGGACAAGGGGAACTGGGCCGGACACTGAAGCTTTCTTT. Translated: CASSPGTRGTGPDTEAFF.

This clonotype was seen a few times. The chain uses TRBV15 and TRBJ2-5, with a possible D match to TRBD2 (5 bases). The length of the CDR3 is 12 residues. V lost 2 bases to trimming and J lost 9 bases, with 10 bases between them. Germline V gene lookup returns CDR1 LNHNV and CDR2 YYDKDF (reference sequence). The CDR3 spells CATSRPLEAQYF. CDR3 DNA sequence: TGTGCCACCAGCAGACCACTGGAGGCCCAGTACTTC.

The chain recombines TRBV6-2 or TRBV6-3 with TRBJ2-4, with 8 bases fitting TRBD2. This CDR3 spans 12 amino acids. Unmatched junction bases numbered 1, after V lost 2 bases and J lost 10 bases. Germline CDR1 is MNHEY and CDR2 is SVGEGT. The CDR3 reads CASSYGTRIQYF. Here the CDR3 DNA reads TGTGCCAGCAGTTACGGGACTAGGATTCAGTACTTC.

The CDR3 DNA is TGCGCCAGCAGCTTGTGGTCTACTAGCTCTGGGGCCAACGTCCTGACTTTC. Protein: CASSLWSTSSGANVLTF. The rearrangement joins TRBV5-1 to TRBJ2-6; possibly TRBD2 for D (5 bases). Germline CDR1 SGHRS, CDR2 YFSETQ. The CDR3 contains 17 residues. V gave up 1 base and J gave up 0 bases, with 11 bases separating them.

The J gene is TRBJ2-7, the V gene TRBV14; 7 bases are a match to TRBD2. J lost 2 bases, V lost 6 bases, and 7 bases had no gene match. Germline CDR1 and CDR2: SGHDN and FVKESK. The CDR3 sequence is 14 residues long. This chain's CDR3 is CASRDSGGPYEQYF. CDR3 in DNA: TGTGCCAGCAGGGACTCGGGGGGACCCTACGAGCAGTACTTC.

Many counts were recorded for this clonotype. The chain carries TRBV7-9 and TRBJ2-3, with D unresolved. CDR3 size: 13 residues. In germline, CDR1 is SEHNR, CDR2 FQNEAQ (reference sequence). V was shortened by 4 bases and J by 0 bases, with 5 bases between the two germline ends. CDR3 nucleotide sequence: TGTGCCAGCAGCTGGAGTAGCACAGATACGCAGTATTTT. This translates into CASSWSSTDTQYF.

V usage is TRBV4-1 and J usage is TRBJ2-1; 9 positions match TRBD2. This CDR3 is 16 amino acids long. Germline V gives CDR1 MGHRA, CDR2 YSYEKL. The J segment lost 8 bases and the V segment lost 4 bases, leaving 12 bases of the junction unmatched. The CDR3 nucleotides read TGCGCCAGCAGCCTCGGCAGGAGCGGGAGGTTCGATGAGCAGTTCTTC. It codes for CASSLGRSGRFDEQFF.

V is TRBV2 and J is TRBJ2-1, with 10 bases that match TRBD2. The ends lost 5 bases at V and 8 bases at J; junction bases unmatched: 9. The germline CDR1 and CDR2 sequences are SNHLY and FYNNEI. There are 15 residues in the CDR3. The CDR3 DNA sequence: TGTGCCAGCAGTCAGACTAGCGGGTTTCCGTATGAGCAGTTCTTC. Its protein is CASSQTSGFPYEQFF.

The CDR3 protein is CASSFELGANEQFF. The CDR3 bases are TGTGCCAGCAGCTTTGAACTGGGTGCCAATGAGCAGTTCTTC. The rearrangement links TRBV7-6 to TRBJ2-5; D ambiguous. The J call is doubtful: the DNA matches TRBJ2-1 better. Germline assignment: CDR1 SGHVS and CDR2 FNYEAQ. The CDR3 totals 14 residues.

The chain employs TRBV28 and TRBJ1-1; D gene uncertain. The CDR3 is 11 residues long. CDR1 and CDR2 (germline): MDHEN, SYDVKM. Trimming pared 10 bases from V and 8 bases from J, leaving 14 bases between. CDR3 nucleotides: TGTGCCATTGACACGGACGGAGAAGCTTTCTTT. The encoded protein is CAIDTDGEAFF.

This clonotype appeared a few times. V is TRBV20-1 and J is TRBJ2-7; 7 bases are a match to TRBD2. CDR3 size: 12 residues. Germline V gives CDR1 DFQATT, CDR2 SNEGSKA (reference sequence). V was clipped by 5 bases and J by 3 bases; unmatched bases: 4. CDR3 nucleotide sequence: TGCAGTGCTCGGCGGGGGAACTACGAGCAGTACTTC. This codes for CSARRGNYEQYF.

With regard to this clonotype: A read error may produce the germline difference seen at one junction end. The chain carries TRBV18 and TRBJ1-1, with D hard to call. CDR3 size: 14 residues. CDR1 is KGHSH, CDR2 LQKENI, per germline. CDR3 loop: CASSPQGLNTKAFF. The CDR3 DNA reads TGTGCCAGCTCACCACAGGGATTGAACACTAAAGCTTTCTTT.

J is TRBJ2-6 and V is TRBV6-5; D unresolved. V lost 9 bases to trimming and J lost 2 bases, with 14 bases between them. This CDR3 region has 15 residues. Germline CDR1 reads MNHEY; CDR2 reads SVGAGI. The DNA for the CDR3 is TGTGCCAGTACTCAAGGGTATCCTGGGGCCAACGTCCTGACTTTC. This codes for CASTQGYPGANVLTF.

This clonotype was observed many times. The chain carries TRBV20-1 and TRBJ1-5, with 9 bases identical to TRBD1. The CDR3 runs to 14 residues. Germline V gene data show CDR1 as DFQATT and CDR2 as SNEGSKA (reference sequence). Unmatched junction bases numbered 6, after V lost 3 bases and J lost 6 bases. This CDR3 is CSASPGTGIQPQHF. DNA of the CDR3: TGCAGTGCTAGCCCCGGGACAGGGATTCAGCCCCAGCATTTT.

This clonotype was picked up a small number of times. The V call is TRBV6-1, the J call TRBJ2-2; D is possibly TRBD1 (5 bases). The CDR3 sequence is 15 residues long. From germline, CDR1 is MNHNS and CDR2 SASEGT. The V end was cut by 6 bases, the J end by 0 bases, with 11 bases between. Here the CDR3 reads CASRLRETNTGELFF. CDR3 coding DNA: TGTGCCAGCAGACTCAGGGAAACGAACACCGGGGAGCTGTTTTTT.

The chain links TRBV28 to TRBJ2-5; 8 bases line up with TRBD1. Germline trimming cut 6 bases from V and 5 bases from J; bases unmatched to any gene: 11. This CDR3 contains 15 residues. Germline V gives CDR1 MDHEN, CDR2 SYDVKM. The CDR3 here is CASSSGTGLWETQYF. The CDR3, as DNA: TGTGCCAGCAGCTCAGGGACAGGACTCTGGGAGACCCAGTACTTC.